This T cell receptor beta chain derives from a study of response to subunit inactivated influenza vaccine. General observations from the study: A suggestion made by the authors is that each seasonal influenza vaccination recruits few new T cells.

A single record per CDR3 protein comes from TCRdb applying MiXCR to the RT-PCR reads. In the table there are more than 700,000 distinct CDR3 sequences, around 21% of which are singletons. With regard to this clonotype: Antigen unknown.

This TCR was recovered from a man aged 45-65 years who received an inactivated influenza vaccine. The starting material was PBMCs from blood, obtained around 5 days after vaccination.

In nucleotides, the CDR3 is TGTGCCACCTCAGACAGGGTGAGCAATCAGCCCCAGCATTTT. Residues: CATSDRVSNQPQHF. The V and J genes are TRBV24-1 and TRBJ1-5, with TRBD1 matching 7 bases. Germline V gene sequence: CDR1 KGHDR, CDR2 SFDVKD. Trimming removed 9 bases from V and 1 base from J; junction bases left unmatched: 5. This CDR3 spans 14 amino acids.